This entry describes one TCR beta chain. These data belong to a study of PD-L1 blockade in urothelial cancer. In the study overall: When patients started atezolizumab around 2014, it was given at 1,200 mg intravenously every 3 weeks. At 3 weeks after treatment start (second dose) and again at 6 weeks, blood was analyzed.

Pretreatment sampling and on-treatment sampling together yielded between 1 and 8 samples for each patient. The investigators introduced synthetic TCR analog templates into each PCR as spikes. Here immunoSEQ multiplex PCR was the method, and the copy in TCRdb shows in-frame clones only, minus some. This sample yields 50,000 or so clones, of which more than 75% are seen a single time; approximately 16% belongs to the top ten. Germline CDR1 is MNHEY and CDR2 is SMNVEV (reference sequence). CDR3 size: 16 residues. The V and J ends lost 0 bases and 8 bases, in that order; junction bases with no gene match: 12.

The input for sequencing was PBMCs, taken around atezolizumab (anti-PD-L1) treatment. This receptor was taken from a man aged 55-75 years with urothelial cancer. The rearrangement joins TRBV27 to TRBJ1-1; 7 positions agree with TRBD1. The CDR3 sequence is CASSLSSPTGSAEAFF. The CDR3 coding sequence is TGTGCCAGCAGTTTATCTTCTCCGACAGGGTCGGCCGAAGCTTTCTTT.